One and the same sample provided the 25 T cell receptor beta chains below, sequenced in a study of shared clonotypes between healthy human individuals. Assay used: immunoSEQ multiplex PCR; TCRdb lists only in-frame clones, some missing. The table has about 2.4 million clones, approximately 93% seen once. Source material: naive CD4+ T cells from PBMCs. Subset here: CD45RA+ positively selected. These receptors came from a man aged 18 to 29 in good health. Some clones in this sample may be carry-over from other donors' samples.

The chain has TRBV11-2 and TRBJ2-7; D tentatively fits TRBD1 or TRBD2 (6 bases each). Trimming cost V 6 bases and J 6 bases, with 12 bases left between them. CDR1 is SGHAT and CDR2 is FQNNGV in the germline V gene. This CDR3 contains 12 residues. CDR3 residues: CASSGGGSEQYF. The CDR3 coding sequence is TGTGCCAGCAGTGGAGGGGGTAGCGAGCAGTACTTC.

The J gene is TRBJ1-5, the V gene TRBV7-9; 8 nucleotides align to TRBD1. The germline V gene has CDR1 SEHNR and CDR2 FQNEAQ (reference sequence). CDR3 size: 17 residues. The trim removed 0 bases at V and 7 bases at J, leaving 11 bases unmatched. CDR3 sequence (DNA): TGTGCCAGCAGCTTAGCGGGAGGCAGGGGGCTGGGGCAGCCCCAGCATTTT. Residues: CASSLAGGRGLGQPQHF.

The chain recombines TRBV25-1 with TRBJ2-5; D ambiguous. CDR3 length: 16 residues. V lost 4 bases, J lost 1 base, and 16 bases lay in between. The germline V gene has CDR1 MGHDK and CDR2 SYGVNS. CDR3 sequence reads: CASSAHGVAAQETQYF. The CDR3 DNA is TGTGCCAGCAGTGCCCATGGGGTAGCAGCCCAAGAGACCCAGTACTTC.

The chain has TRBV2 and TRBJ2-5; 9 bases are a match to TRBD1. With 6 bases clipped from V and 2 bases from J, the junction kept 4 bases outside the gene matches. The CDR3 is 14 amino acids. CDR1 is SNHLY, CDR2 FYNNEI, per germline. The CDR3, as DNA: TGTGCCAGCAGATGGGACAGGGCGCAAGAGACCCAGTACTTC. This encodes CASRWDRAQETQYF.

The rearrangement links TRBV4-2 to TRBJ2-2, with 7 bases matching TRBD2. V shed 1 base, J shed 1 base, and the junction held 3 bases outside the gene matches. The CDR3 sequence is 16 residues long. Germline lookup yields CDR1 LGHNA and CDR2 YNFKEQ. The CDR3 is CASSQVAGKNTGELFF. The CDR3 nucleotides are TGTGCCAGCAGCCAAGTAGCGGGCAAGAACACCGGGGAGCTGTTTTTT.

The V call is TRBV5-4, the J call TRBJ2-7; 10 bases align to TRBD1. CDR3 size: 15 residues. Trimming removed 3 bases from V and 6 bases from J; junction bases left unmatched: 9. Germline lookup yields CDR1 SGHNT and CDR2 YYREEE (reference sequence). Here the CDR3 DNA reads TGTGCCAGCAGCTCGCCGGGACAGGGGAATGGCGAGCAGTACTTC. The encoded protein is CASSSPGQGNGEQYF.

The chain combines TRBV28 with TRBJ2-7; D ambiguous. The germline gives CDR1 MDHEN, CDR2 SYDVKM. V lost 4 bases to trimming and J lost 0 bases, with 19 bases between them. The CDR3 is 17 residues long. The CDR3 loop reads CASSSPARHGSSYEQYF. The CDR3 DNA reads as TGTGCCAGCAGTTCCCCCGCCCGGCACGGAAGCTCCTACGAGCAGTACTTC.

CDR3 coding DNA: TGTGCCAGCCGGGAGCGGGAGAACACCGGGGAGCTGTTTTTT. Translating it yields CASRERENTGELFF. The chain carries TRBV6-1 and TRBJ2-2; TRBD2 agrees at 7 bases. The CDR3 totals 14 residues. Germline V lookup: CDR1 MNHNS, CDR2 SASEGT. V shed 8 bases, J shed 1 base, and the junction held 4 bases outside the gene matches.

The chain combines TRBV19 with TRBJ1-1; the match to TRBD1 covers 8 bases. CDR1 is LNHDA and CDR2 is SQIVND in the germline V gene (reference sequence). V was clipped by 3 bases and J by 5 bases; unmatched bases: 8. This CDR3 has 15 residues. CDR3 region: CASSIRAGGTTEAFF. In nucleotides, the CDR3 is TGTGCCAGTAGTATTAGGGCAGGGGGCACGACTGAAGCTTTCTTT.

V and J are TRBV15 and TRBJ2-7, with D perhaps TRBD1 (5 bases). Trimming shortened V by 5 bases and J by 0 bases, and 14 bases separated the two germline ends. Germline V gene data show CDR1 as LNHNV and CDR2 as YYDKDF (reference sequence). This CDR3 has 15 residues. Written as DNA, the CDR3 is TGTGCCACCAGCTTCCGCGGACAAAGCTCCTACGAGCAGTACTTC. Encoded protein: CATSFRGQSSYEQYF.

V gene TRBV28 combines with J gene TRBJ2-3; weak D call: TRBD2 (6 bases). Germline V gene data show CDR1 as MDHEN and CDR2 as SYDVKM. Trimming pared 8 bases from V and 0 bases from J, leaving 18 bases between. The CDR3 is 16 residues long. DNA of the CDR3: TGTGCCAGCCAAGCGGGTAACATACTAAGCACAGATACGCAGTATTTT. This sequence encodes CASQAGNILSTDTQYF.

As regards this clone: The sample has other DNA sequences that encode this CDR3 too. This chain uses TRBV18 with TRBJ2-7, with no clear D. This CDR3 spans 13 amino acids. V shed 0 bases and J shed 0 bases, with 3 bases lying between them. The germline gives CDR1 KGHSH, CDR2 LQKENI. The CDR3 DNA follows: TGTGCCAGCTCACCACCAACCTCCTACGAGCAGTACTTC. Protein product: CASSPPTSYEQYF.

The DNA of the CDR3 is TGCGCCAGCAGACCAACACAGGGTCCCTACACAGATACGCAGTATTTT. Encoded protein: CASRPTQGPYTDTQYF. V and J are TRBV5-1 and TRBJ2-3; the D gene is possibly TRBD1 (6 bases). The CDR3 has 16 amino acids. V lost 5 bases and J 2 bases, leaving 18 bases between the germline ends. Germline CDR1 is SGHRS and CDR2 is YFSETQ.

This chain joins TRBV28 and TRBJ2-2; 11 nucleotides agree with TRBD1. The CDR3 runs to 16 residues. Germline loops: CDR1 MDHEN, CDR2 SYDVKM. The trim removed 5 bases at V and 5 bases at J, leaving 7 bases unmatched. The chain's CDR3 is CASSQQDRGRTGELFF. CDR3 sequence (DNA): TGTGCCAGCAGTCAACAGGACAGGGGGCGAACCGGGGAGCTGTTTTTT.

J is TRBJ1-4 and V is TRBV5-5; possibly TRBD1 for D (5 bases). The CDR3 sequence is 15 residues long. Germline lookup yields CDR1 SGHKS and CDR2 YYEKEE (reference sequence). Trimming took off 4 bases at V and 8 bases at J, with 18 bases between the two ends. The CDR3 protein is CASSVGLGAGEKLFF. The CDR3 coding sequence is TGTGCCAGCAGCGTGGGCCTTGGGGCGGGGGAAAAACTGTTTTTT.

In the case of this clone: Different DNA sequences within this sample yield the same CDR3. This sequence joins TRBV6-5 and TRBJ2-5; no clear D gene. The CDR3 has 13 amino acids. Per germline, CDR1 MNHEY and CDR2 SVGAGI. V was shortened by 6 bases and J by 2 bases, with 10 bases between the two germline ends. CDR3 DNA sequence: TGTGCCAGCAGGAGAACGTTACAAGAGACCCAGTACTTC. Translated: CASRRTLQETQYF.

A remark on this clone: This sample includes further DNA sequences coding for the same CDR3. V gene TRBV5-1 combines with J gene TRBJ2-7, with 8 bases that match TRBD1. This CDR3 is built from 13 residues. The V gene's germline CDR1 is SGHRS and CDR2 YFSETQ. V shed 3 bases and J 1 base; nucleotides not matched to a gene: 0. CDR3: CASSWDRSYEQYF. The CDR3, as DNA: TGCGCCAGCAGCTGGGACAGGTCCTACGAGCAGTACTTC.

The chain is built from TRBV6-5 and TRBJ2-3; D uncertain. The CDR3 loop spans 14 amino acids. Trimming stripped 5 bases from V and 2 bases from J, with 11 bases between. In germline, CDR1 is MNHEY, CDR2 SVGAGI. The CDR3 here is CASSPTQFTDTQYF. The CDR3 DNA reads as TGTGCCAGCAGTCCTACTCAGTTCACAGATACGCAGTATTTT.

The gene calls are TRBV10-1 and TRBJ2-1; 7 bases are shared with TRBD1. The CDR3 is 15 amino acids. CDR1 and CDR2 from the germline V gene are WNHNN and SYGVQD (reference sequence). V lost 5 bases, J lost 4 bases, and 8 bases stayed unmatched. For the CDR3, the DNA is TGCGCCAGCAGTCTAGGGACAGCATTGTACAATGAGCAGTTCTTC. Its protein product is CASSLGTALYNEQFF.

The V call is TRBV4-1, the J call TRBJ2-7; 8 bases map to TRBD2. V shed 1 base, J shed 5 bases, and the junction held 10 bases outside the gene matches. Per the germline V gene, CDR1 is MGHRA and CDR2 is YSYEKL. This CDR3 region has 16 residues. In DNA form, the CDR3 reads TGCGCCAGCAGCCAAGGAGGGGCGGGAGGTCGGCACGAGCAGTACTTC. It yields the protein CASSQGGAGGRHEQYF.

CDR3 coding DNA: TGTGCCACCAGCAGAGAGAAGGGTCGTCGGCCTAATGAAAAACTGTTTTTT. This sequence encodes CATSREKGRRPNEKLFF. V gene TRBV15 combines with J gene TRBJ1-4, with D uncertain. CDR3 length: 17 residues. Germline CDR1 reads LNHNV; CDR2 reads YYDKDF (reference sequence). V lost 0 bases, J lost 3 bases, and 14 bases lay in between.

This rearrangement joins TRBV6-1 to TRBJ2-3, with 10 bases lining up with TRBD2. CDR1 and CDR2 from the germline V gene are MNHNS and SASEGT. V was pared by 8 bases and J by 2 bases, with 7 bases of the junction left unmatched. The CDR3 is 15 residues long. CDR3 region: CASDKLAGPTDTQYF. DNA of the CDR3: TGTGCCAGCGACAAACTAGCGGGGCCCACAGATACGCAGTATTTT.

This clone has just a few counts. The chain uses TRBV28 and TRBJ1-2; D is undetermined. Trimming removed 4 bases from V and 2 bases from J, with 8 bases in between. Germline CDR1 reads MDHEN; CDR2 reads SYDVKM. The CDR3 is made up of 13 amino acids. CDR3 sequence (DNA): TGTGCCAGCAGTTCCGCTATCAACTATGGCTACACCTTC. Translated: CASSSAINYGYTF.

The chain couples TRBV25-1 to TRBJ1-1; 8 nucleotides match TRBD1. This CDR3 has 16 residues. The germline CDR1 and CDR2 sequences are MGHDK and SYGVNS. The V segment lost 2 bases and the J segment 0 bases; nucleotides outside the gene matches: 5. This CDR3 is CASSEQGAYMNTEAFF. In DNA, the CDR3 is TGTGCCAGCAGTGAACAGGGGGCTTACATGAACACTGAAGCTTTCTTT.

The chain joins TRBV11-2 to TRBJ2-1, with 12 positions matching TRBD2. Trimming cost V 5 bases and J 8 bases; bases outside gene matches: 7. Germline CDR1 reads SGHAT; CDR2 reads FQNNGV. The CDR3 covers 15 residues. CDR3 region: CASSQLAGGSDEQFF. CDR3 bases: TGTGCCAGCAGCCAACTAGCGGGAGGTTCCGATGAGCAGTTCTTC.